Shown below are 10 T cell receptor beta chains from a single sample sequenced in a study of T-cell reconstitution after alpha-beta-depleted transplantation in children. Unique molecular identifiers tagged the TCRbeta library. One entry per CDR3 protein, called by TCRdb with MiXCR from the PCR reads. The sample consists of about 540,000 distinct CDR3 sequences, 15% to 20% of them appearing once. Source: PBMCs from the stem cell graft donor, taken from the stem cell graft. These receptors came from a human donor who donated a stem cell graft to a child with acute lymphoblastic leukemia.

The chain carries TRBV24-1 and TRBJ2-1, with 15 bases that match TRBD2. CDR1 is KGHDR and CDR2 is SFDVKD in the germline V gene. V trimming: 7 bases; J trimming: 10 bases; junction bases outside the gene matches: 7. CDR3 length equals 15 residues. The CDR3 DNA reads as TGTGCCACCAGCGACGGACTAGCGGGAGGGGGGGAGCAGTTCTTC. Translation gives CATSDGLAGGGEQFF.

This clonotype was found a few times. This rearrangement joins TRBV29-1 to TRBJ2-2; D uncertain. The germline CDR1 and CDR2 sequences are SQVTM and ANQGSEA. CDR3 length equals 14 residues. Trimming left V 4 bases short and J 1 base short, with 10 bases between. This CDR3 reads CSVVVPLNTGELFF. CDR3 in DNA: TGCAGCGTTGTGGTGCCATTGAACACCGGGGAGCTGTTTTTT.

The CDR3 DNA reads TGCAGCGTTGGACTGGGACAGGGGGCCGGTCAGCCCCAGCATTTT. Its protein is CSVGLGQGAGQPQHF. V and J are TRBV29-1 and TRBJ1-5, with 12 bases aligning to TRBD1. CDR1 and CDR2 (germline): SQVTM, ANQGSEA. V was pared by 4 bases and J by 6 bases, with 7 bases of the junction left unmatched. The CDR3 consists of 15 residues. Supplemented by reference TRBV29-1 and TRBJ1-5, the full variable domain reads SAVISQKPSRDICQRGTSLTIQCQVDSQVTMMFWYRQQPGQSLTLIATANQGSEATYESGFVIDKFPISRPNLTFSTLTVSNMSPEDSSIYLCSVGLGQGAGQPQHFGDGTRLSIL.

The V and J genes are TRBV7-8 and TRBJ2-7; perhaps TRBD2 as D (5 bases). The CDR3 has 16 amino acids. Trimming removed 3 bases at V and 2 bases at J, with 17 bases between. Germline V lookup: CDR1 SGHVS, CDR2 FQNEAQ. This CDR3 is CASSLVRAGGTYEQYF. The CDR3, as DNA: TGTGCCAGCAGCTTGGTACGGGCGGGCGGAACCTACGAGCAGTACTTC.

There are a few counts of this clonotype. The V call is TRBV5-1, the J call TRBJ1-4; D remains unclear. The length of the CDR3 is 16 residues. CDR1 SGHRS and CDR2 YFSETQ come from the germline V gene. V was trimmed by 2 bases and J by 7 bases, leaving 18 bases between them. The CDR3 spells CASSFYDLEGGEKLFF. The CDR3 DNA sequence: TGCGCCAGCAGCTTTTACGACCTCGAAGGCGGTGAAAAACTGTTTTTT. Looking up the rest from reference TRBV5-1 and TRBJ1-4 gives the full variable domain: KAGVTQTPRYLIKTRGQQVTLSCSPISGHRSVSWYQQTPGQGLQFLFEYFSETQRNKGNFPGRFSGRQFSNSRSEMNVSTLELGDSALYLCASSFYDLEGGEKLFFGSGTQLSVL.

The chain couples TRBV9 to TRBJ2-7; 7 nucleotides match TRBD1. The CDR3 is 15 amino acids. Losses at the gene ends were 0 bases for V and 3 bases for J; bases not matched to a gene: 6. In germline, CDR1 is SGDLS, CDR2 YYNGEE. CDR3 bases: TGTGCCAGCAGCGTAGCTACAGGGGTGGTCTACGAGCAGTACTTC. Encoded protein: CASSVATGVVYEQYF.

This clonotype was picked up many times. The chain uses TRBV5-1 and TRBJ2-1, with 7 bases lining up with TRBD1. Germline-derived CDR1 and CDR2 are SGHRS and YFSETQ. The CDR3 extends over 16 amino acids. With V trimmed by 3 bases and J by 1 base, 7 bases remained unmatched. The DNA of the CDR3 is TGCGCCAGCAGCTCAGACAGGGAGAGGTCCTACAATGAGCAGTTCTTC. This encodes CASSSDRERSYNEQFF. Combining the CDR3 with reference TRBV5-1 and TRBJ2-1 gives the whole variable domain KAGVTQTPRYLIKTRGQQVTLSCSPISGHRSVSWYQQTPGQGLQFLFEYFSETQRNKGNFPGRFSGRQFSNSRSEMNVSTLELGDSALYLCASSSDRERSYNEQFFGPGTRLTVL.

This clonotype occurred a few times. The chain links TRBV11-2 to TRBJ2-1; the match to TRBD2 covers 12 bases. CDR3 length equals 16 residues. Germline assignment: CDR1 SGHAT and CDR2 FQNNGV. The trim removed 5 bases at V and 6 bases at J, leaving 8 bases unmatched. CDR3 coding DNA: TGTGCCAGCAGCCCGCAAGCGGGACTAGCGGGCAATGAGCAGTTCTTC. Residues: CASSPQAGLAGNEQFF.

This clonotype was detected only a few times. The gene calls are TRBV10-3 and TRBJ1-2; no clear D gene. Germline lookup yields CDR1 ENHRY and CDR2 SYGVKD. V was trimmed by 6 bases and J by 0 bases, leaving 11 bases between them. This CDR3 spans 14 amino acids. CDR3 region: CAIRDGRTNYGYTF. Here the CDR3 DNA reads TGTGCCATCAGAGACGGACGAACTAACTATGGCTACACCTTC.

The chain links TRBV4-1 to TRBJ2-3; weak D call: TRBD2 (6 bases). Trimming pared 0 bases from V and 4 bases from J, leaving 11 bases between. CDR1 is MGHRA and CDR2 is YSYEKL in the germline V gene. The CDR3 has 15 residues. This CDR3 is CASSQEPREADTQYF. In nucleotides, the CDR3 is TGCGCCAGCAGCCAAGAACCGAGGGAGGCAGATACGCAGTATTTT.